This T cell receptor beta chain was sequenced for a study of cytomegalovirus exposure and HLA in healthy donors. Study-level points and caveats: The study recorded 164 TCR beta chains that were cytomegalovirus-associated. Within the 100 to 150 validation repertoires, first-cohort TCR clusters tended to co-occur, according to a later analysis. Most TCR sequences proved rare, with some public TCRs found in many donors.

For this clone: Its antigen is unidentified.

From the roughly 110-subject validation cohort, which was separate from the roughly 670-subject first cohort, the donors were drawn. Data came from immunoSEQ multiplex PCR; TCRdb stores just in-frame clones and leaves some out. The repertoire has approximately 230,000 clones, roughly 90% of them found once; the top ten carry about 12%. Germline assignment: CDR1 SGHVS and CDR2 FQNEAQ. This CDR3 contains 16 residues. V was shortened by 5 bases and J by 2 bases, with 16 bases between the two germline ends. The source is a man between 18 and 29 years old in good health and CMV-seropositive. The sample was PBMCs. The chain has TRBV7-8 and TRBJ2-1; D perhaps matches TRBD2 (6 bases). The CDR3 sequence: CASSRERELTYNEQFF. Written as DNA, the CDR3 is TGTGCCAGCAGCCGAGAACGGGAGTTGACCTACAATGAGCAGTTCTTC.